The sequence of this TCR beta chain was determined in a study of cytomegalovirus exposure and HLA in healthy donors. The PCR had 60 Vbeta and 13 Jbeta primers. TCRdb's copy holds only in-frame clones and misses some; the assay was immunoSEQ multiplex PCR. The sample lists 110,000 to 150,000 clones, nearly 80% seen once, with 4.5% to 6% in the top ten. Points on this clone: Its cognate antigen is unknown.

V trimming: 3 bases; J trimming: 7 bases; junction bases outside the gene matches: 5. The germline V gene encodes CDR1 SGDLS and CDR2 YYNGEE. The CDR3 spans 15 residues. General study findings and limits: DRB1 showed the most TCR associations and HLA-C the fewest in a later analysis, as rates varied by HLA locus. Certain sequence variants were highly shared and formed a cluster, and this cluster was likely a sequencing artifact.

This clonotype was obtained from a male donor in good health and CMV-seronegative. V is TRBV9 and J is TRBJ1-6, with 9 positions matching TRBD1. Input material: PBMCs. The CDR3 DNA reads TGTGCCAGCAGCGCGGGGGGACAGGGAAATTCACCCCTCCACTTT. It codes for CASSAGGQGNSPLHF.